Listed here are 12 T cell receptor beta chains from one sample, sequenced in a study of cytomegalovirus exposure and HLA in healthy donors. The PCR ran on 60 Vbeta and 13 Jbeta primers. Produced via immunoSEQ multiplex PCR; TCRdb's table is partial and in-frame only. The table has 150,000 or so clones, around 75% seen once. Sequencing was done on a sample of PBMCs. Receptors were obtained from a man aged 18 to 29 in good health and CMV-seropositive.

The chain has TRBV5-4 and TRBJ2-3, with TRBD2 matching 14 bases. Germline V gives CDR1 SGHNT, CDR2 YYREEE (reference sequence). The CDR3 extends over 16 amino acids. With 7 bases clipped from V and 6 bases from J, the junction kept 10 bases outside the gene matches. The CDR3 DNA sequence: TGTGCCAGCTTAAGACTAGCGGGAGGGCCCGATGATACGCAGTATTTT. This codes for CASLRLAGGPDDTQYF.

The CDR3: CASSFGVGGKLDGYTF. Here the CDR3 DNA reads TGTGCCAGCAGCTTCGGGGTGGGAGGGAAGCTGGATGGCTACACCTTC. This chain connects TRBV5-5 to TRBJ1-2; D ambiguous. CDR3 length: 16 residues. From germline, CDR1 is SGHKS and CDR2 YYEKEE (reference sequence). Trimming left V 2 bases short and J 6 bases short, with 20 bases between.

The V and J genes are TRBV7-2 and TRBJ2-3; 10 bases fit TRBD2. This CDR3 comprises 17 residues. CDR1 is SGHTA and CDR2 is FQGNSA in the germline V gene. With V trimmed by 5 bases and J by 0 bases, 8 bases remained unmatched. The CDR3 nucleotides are TGTGCCAGCAGCCGTACTAGCGGGGTCGGGAGCACAGATACGCAGTATTTT. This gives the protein CASSRTSGVGSTDTQYF.

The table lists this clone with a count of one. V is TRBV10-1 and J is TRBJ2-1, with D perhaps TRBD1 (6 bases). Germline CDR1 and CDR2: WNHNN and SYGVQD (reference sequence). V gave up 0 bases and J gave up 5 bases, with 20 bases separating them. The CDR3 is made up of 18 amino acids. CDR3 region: CASSESTFLGTRNNEQFF. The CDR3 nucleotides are TGCGCCAGCAGTGAGTCGACGTTCCTCGGGACACGGAACAATGAGCAGTTCTTC.

CDR3 bases: TGTGCCAGCCGGGGGGGCAGCCCCGAGCAGTACTTC. This translates into CASRGGSPEQYF. This chain connects TRBV2 to TRBJ2-7; TRBD2 agrees at 8 bases. The CDR3 has 12 amino acids. J was trimmed by 6 bases and V by 8 bases; bases with no gene match: 6. Germline CDR1 is SNHLY and CDR2 is FYNNEI.

The CDR3 protein is CASRTGQGNSPLHF. The DNA of the CDR3 is TGTGCCAGCAGGACCGGACAGGGTAATTCACCCCTCCACTTT. This chain links TRBV27 with TRBJ1-6; the match to TRBD1 covers 8 bases. CDR3 length equals 14 residues. V was clipped by 6 bases and J by 6 bases; unmatched bases: 4. Germline CDR1 reads MNHEY; CDR2 reads SMNVEV (reference sequence).

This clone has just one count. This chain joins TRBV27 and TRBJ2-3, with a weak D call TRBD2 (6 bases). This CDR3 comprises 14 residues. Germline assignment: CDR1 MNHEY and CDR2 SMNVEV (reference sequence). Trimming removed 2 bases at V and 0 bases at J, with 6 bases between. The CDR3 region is CASSLAGSTDTQYF. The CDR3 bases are TGTGCCAGCAGTTTAGCGGGAAGCACAGATACGCAGTATTTT.

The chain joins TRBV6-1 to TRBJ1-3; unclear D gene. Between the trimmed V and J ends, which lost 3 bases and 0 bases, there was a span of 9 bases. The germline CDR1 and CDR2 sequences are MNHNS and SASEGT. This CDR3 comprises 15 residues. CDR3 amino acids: CASSDRGSSGNTIYF. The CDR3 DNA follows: TGTGCCAGCAGTGACCGGGGAAGCTCTGGAAACACCATATATTTT.

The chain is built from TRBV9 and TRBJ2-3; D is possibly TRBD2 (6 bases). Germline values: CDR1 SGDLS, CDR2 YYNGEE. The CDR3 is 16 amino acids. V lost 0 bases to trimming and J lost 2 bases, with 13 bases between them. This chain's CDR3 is CASSVGSGGYTDTQYF. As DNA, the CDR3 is TGTGCCAGCAGCGTAGGTTCCGGGGGTTACACAGATACGCAGTATTTT.

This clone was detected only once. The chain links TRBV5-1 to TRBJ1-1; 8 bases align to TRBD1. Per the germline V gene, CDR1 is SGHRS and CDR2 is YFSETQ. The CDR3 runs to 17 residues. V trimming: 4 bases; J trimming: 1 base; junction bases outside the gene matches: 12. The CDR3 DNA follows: TGCGCCAGCAGCCTCGGACAGGGCCGGACAAGGAACACTGAAGCTTTCTTT. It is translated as CASSLGQGRTRNTEAFF.

For the CDR3, the DNA is TGTGCCAGCGGGTACAGTTCCTACGAGCAGTACTTC. As protein: CASGYSSYEQYF. The chain combines TRBV14 with TRBJ2-7; D remains ambiguous. CDR3 length: 12 residues. Germline CDR1 SGHDN, CDR2 FVKESK. V was trimmed by 8 bases and J by 1 base, leaving 9 bases between them.

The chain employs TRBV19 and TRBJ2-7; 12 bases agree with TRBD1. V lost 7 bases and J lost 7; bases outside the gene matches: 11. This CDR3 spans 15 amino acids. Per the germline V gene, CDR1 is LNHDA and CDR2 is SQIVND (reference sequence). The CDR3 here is CASNTPGTGGGEQYF. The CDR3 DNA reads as TGTGCCAGTAACACCCCCGGGACAGGGGGCGGAGAGCAGTACTTC. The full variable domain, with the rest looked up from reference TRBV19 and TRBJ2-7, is DGGITQSPKYLFRKEGQNVTLSCEQNLNHDAMYWYRQDPGQGLRLIYYSQIVNDFQKGDIAEGYSVSREKKESFPLTVTSAQKNPTAFYLCASNTPGTGGGEQYFGPGTRLTVT.